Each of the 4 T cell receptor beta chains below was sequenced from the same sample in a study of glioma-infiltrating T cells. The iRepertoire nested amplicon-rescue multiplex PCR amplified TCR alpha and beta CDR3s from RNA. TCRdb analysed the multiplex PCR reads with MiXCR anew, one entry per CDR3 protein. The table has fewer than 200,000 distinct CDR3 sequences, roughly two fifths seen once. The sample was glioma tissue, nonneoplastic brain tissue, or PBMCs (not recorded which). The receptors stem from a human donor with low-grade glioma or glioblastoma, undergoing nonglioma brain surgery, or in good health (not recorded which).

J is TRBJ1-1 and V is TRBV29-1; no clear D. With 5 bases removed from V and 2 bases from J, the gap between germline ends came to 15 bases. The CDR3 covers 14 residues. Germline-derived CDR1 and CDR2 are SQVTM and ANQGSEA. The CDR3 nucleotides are TGCAGCGTTTACCGGAGAGGGTCAAACACTGAAGCTTTCTTT. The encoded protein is CSVYRRGSNTEAFF.

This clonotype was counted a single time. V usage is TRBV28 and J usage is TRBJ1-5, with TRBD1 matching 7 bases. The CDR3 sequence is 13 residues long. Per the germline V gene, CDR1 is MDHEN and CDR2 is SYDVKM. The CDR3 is CDTGQVAGKPQHF. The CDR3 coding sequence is TGTGACACCGGACAGGTTGCGGGGAAGCCCCAGCATTTT.

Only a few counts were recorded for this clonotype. The CDR3, as DNA: TGCAGTGCTAGAGATCTATCCCGGACAGGGGGTAATTCACCCCTCCACTTT. Protein: CSARDLSRTGGNSPLHF. The chain has TRBV20-1 and TRBJ1-6, with TRBD1 matching over 10 bases. The germline gives CDR1 DFQATT, CDR2 SNEGSKA (reference sequence). After removal of 0 bases from V and 6 bases from J, the junction contained 8 bases not matched to a gene. The CDR3 has 17 residues.

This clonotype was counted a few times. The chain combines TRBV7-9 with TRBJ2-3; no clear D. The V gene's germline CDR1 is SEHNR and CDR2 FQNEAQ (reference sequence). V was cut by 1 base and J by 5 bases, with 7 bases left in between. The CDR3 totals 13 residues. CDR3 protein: CASSLVTGDTQYF. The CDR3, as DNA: TGTGCCAGCAGCTTAGTGACCGGAGATACGCAGTATTTT.